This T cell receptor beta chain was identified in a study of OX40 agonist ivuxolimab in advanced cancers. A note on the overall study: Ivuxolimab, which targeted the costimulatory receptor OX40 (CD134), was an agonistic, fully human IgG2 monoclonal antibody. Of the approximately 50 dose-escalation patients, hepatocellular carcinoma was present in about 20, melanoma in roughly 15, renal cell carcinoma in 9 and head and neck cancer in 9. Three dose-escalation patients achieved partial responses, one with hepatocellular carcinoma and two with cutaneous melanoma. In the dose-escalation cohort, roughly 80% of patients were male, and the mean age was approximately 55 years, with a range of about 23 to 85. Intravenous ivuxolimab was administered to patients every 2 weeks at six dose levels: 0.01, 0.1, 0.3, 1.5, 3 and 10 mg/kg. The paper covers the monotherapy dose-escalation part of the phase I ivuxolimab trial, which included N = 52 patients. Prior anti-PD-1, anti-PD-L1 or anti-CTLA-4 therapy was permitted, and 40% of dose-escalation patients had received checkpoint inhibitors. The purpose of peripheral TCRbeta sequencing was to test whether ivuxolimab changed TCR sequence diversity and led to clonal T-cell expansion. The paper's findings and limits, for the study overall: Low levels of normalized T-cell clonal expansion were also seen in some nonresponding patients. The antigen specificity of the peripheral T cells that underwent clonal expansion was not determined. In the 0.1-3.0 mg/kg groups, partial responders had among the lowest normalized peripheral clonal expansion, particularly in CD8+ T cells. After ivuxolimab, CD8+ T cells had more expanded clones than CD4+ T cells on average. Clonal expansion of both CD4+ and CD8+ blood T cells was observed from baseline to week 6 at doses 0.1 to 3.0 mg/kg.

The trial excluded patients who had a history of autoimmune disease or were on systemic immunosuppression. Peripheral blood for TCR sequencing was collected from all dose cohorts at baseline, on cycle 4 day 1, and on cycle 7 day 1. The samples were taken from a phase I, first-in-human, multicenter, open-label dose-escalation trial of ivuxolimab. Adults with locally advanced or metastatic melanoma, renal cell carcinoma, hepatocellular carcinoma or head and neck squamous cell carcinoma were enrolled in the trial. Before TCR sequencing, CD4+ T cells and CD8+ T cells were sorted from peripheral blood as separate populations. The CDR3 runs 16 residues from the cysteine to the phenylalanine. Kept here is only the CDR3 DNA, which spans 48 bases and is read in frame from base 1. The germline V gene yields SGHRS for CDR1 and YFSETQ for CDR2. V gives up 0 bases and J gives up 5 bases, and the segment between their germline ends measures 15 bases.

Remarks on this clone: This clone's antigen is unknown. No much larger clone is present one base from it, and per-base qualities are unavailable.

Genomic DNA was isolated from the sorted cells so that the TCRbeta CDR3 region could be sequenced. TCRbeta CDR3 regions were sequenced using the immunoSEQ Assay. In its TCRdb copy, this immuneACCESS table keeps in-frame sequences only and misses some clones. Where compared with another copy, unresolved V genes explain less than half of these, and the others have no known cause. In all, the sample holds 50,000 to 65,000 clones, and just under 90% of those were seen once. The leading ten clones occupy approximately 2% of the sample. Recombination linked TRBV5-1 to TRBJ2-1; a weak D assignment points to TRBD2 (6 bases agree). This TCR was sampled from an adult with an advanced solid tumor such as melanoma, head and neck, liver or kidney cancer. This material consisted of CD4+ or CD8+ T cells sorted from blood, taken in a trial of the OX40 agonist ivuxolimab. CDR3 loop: CASSLAGGYLNNEQFF. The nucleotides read TGCGCCAGCAGCTTGGCTGGGGGGTACCTCAACAATGAGCAGTTCTTC.